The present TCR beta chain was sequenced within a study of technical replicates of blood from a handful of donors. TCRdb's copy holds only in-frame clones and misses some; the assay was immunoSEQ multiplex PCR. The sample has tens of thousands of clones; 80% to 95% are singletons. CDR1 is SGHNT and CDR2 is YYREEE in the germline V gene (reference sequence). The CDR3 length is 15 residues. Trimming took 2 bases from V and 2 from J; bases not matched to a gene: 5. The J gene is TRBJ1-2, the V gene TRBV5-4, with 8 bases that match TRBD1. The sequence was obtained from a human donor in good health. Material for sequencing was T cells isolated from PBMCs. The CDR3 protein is CASSFSDRGNYGYTF. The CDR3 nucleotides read TGTGCCAGCAGCTTCTCCGACAGGGGCAACTATGGCTACACCTTC. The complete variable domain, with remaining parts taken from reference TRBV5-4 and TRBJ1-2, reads ETGVTQSPTHLIKTRGQQVTLRCSSQSGHNTVSWYQQALGQGPQFIFQYYREEENGRGNFPPRFSGLQFPNYSSELNVNALELDDSALYLCASSFSDRGNYGYTFGSGTRLTVV.